This TCR beta chain was documented in a study of blood T cell repertoires in COVID-19. Study details: Sources were T cells, B-cell-depleted T cells, or PBMCs; the material itself was cDNA or gDNA.

Some clones are missing from TCRdb's copy, which holds only in-frame ones; the method was immunoSEQ multiplex PCR. The sample has 300,000 or so clones, approximately 87% seen once. This receptor was taken from a woman aged 35 to 49 who had recovered from COVID-19. Sequencing was carried out using peripheral blood.

The CDR3 reads CASSFTGQPQHF. The CDR3 DNA is TGCGCCAGCAGCTTTACCGGGCAGCCCCAGCATTTT. V and J are TRBV5-1 and TRBJ1-5; no definite D call. The CDR3 is 12 amino acids. V dropped 2 bases and J dropped 7 bases, with 7 bases sitting between them. The V gene's germline CDR1 is SGHRS and CDR2 YFSETQ.